Shown below are 14 T cell receptor beta chains from a single sample sequenced in a study of cytomegalovirus exposure and HLA in healthy donors. Primers included in the PCR were 60 Vbeta and 13 Jbeta primers. Measured with immunoSEQ multiplex PCR; TCRdb has only the in-frame clones, and not every one. The table includes approximately 85,000 clones, roughly 75% detected once. Sequencing used PBMCs. These receptors were obtained from a man aged 30 to 45 in good health and CMV-seronegative.

This chain uses TRBV4-1 with TRBJ2-7, with TRBD2 as a possible D gene (7 bases). The length of the CDR3 is 15 residues. V dropped 5 bases and J dropped 2 bases, with 16 bases sitting between them. The V gene's germline CDR1 is MGHRA and CDR2 YSYEKL. CDR3 sequence (DNA): TGCGCCAGCAGCTATTTGGCGGGGGCTCCCTACGAGCAGTACTTC. Translation gives CASSYLAGAPYEQYF.

V usage is TRBV25-1 and J usage is TRBJ1-2; a possible D gene is TRBD1 (5 bases). V shed 5 bases and J shed 4 bases, with 14 bases lying between them. Germline V lookup: CDR1 MGHDK, CDR2 SYGVNS. The CDR3 spans 14 residues. The CDR3 region is CASSQPSGAYGYTF. CDR3 nucleotide sequence: TGTGCCAGCAGTCAACCGTCTGGGGCCTATGGCTACACCTTC.

The V and J genes are TRBV7-2 and TRBJ1-5; tentative D call: TRBD1 (6 bases). From germline, CDR1 is SGHTA and CDR2 FQGNSA. This CDR3 has 14 residues. V shed 0 bases and J shed 5 bases, with 8 bases lying between them. DNA of the CDR3: TGTGCCAGCAGCTTAGCCTCAGGGGATCAGCCCCAGCATTTT. Its translation is CASSLASGDQPQHF. Using reference TRBV7-2 and TRBJ1-5 for the parts outside the CDR3, the full variable domain is GAGVSQSPSNKVTEKGKDVELRCDPISGHTALYWYRQSLGQGLEFLIYFQGNSAPDKSGLPSDRFSAERTGGSVSTLTIQRTQQEDSAVYLCASSLASGDQPQHFGDGTRLSIL.

This clone was counted only a few times. The chain combines TRBV7-6 with TRBJ1-4; 7 bases fit TRBD1. Germline CDR1 reads SGHVS; CDR2 reads FNYEAQ. V was clipped by 1 base and J by 7 bases; unmatched bases: 3. This CDR3 has 14 residues. CDR3 loop: CASSLGQGIEKLFF. The CDR3 DNA is TGTGCCAGCAGCTTAGGACAGGGTATTGAAAAACTGTTTTTT. Complete variable domain (other parts from reference TRBV7-6 and TRBJ1-4): GAGVSQSPRYKVTKRGQDVALRCDPISGHVSLYWYRQALGQGPEFLTYFNYEAQQDKSGLPNDRFSAERPEGSISTLTIQRTEQRDSAMYRCASSLGQGIEKLFFGSGTQLSVL.

DNA of the CDR3: TGTGCCAGCAGTTTATCGGGACTAGCGGGAGTGAGGGACTACGAGCAGTACTTC. Protein sequence: CASSLSGLAGVRDYEQYF. The rearrangement links TRBV27 to TRBJ2-7; 14 bases align to TRBD2. The V and J ends lost 0 bases and 3 bases, in that order; junction bases with no gene match: 7. CDR1 and CDR2 (germline): MNHEY, SMNVEV (reference sequence). The CDR3 totals 18 residues.

This chain links TRBV28 with TRBJ1-6, with 8 bases that match TRBD1. The CDR3 covers 15 residues. Germline assignment: CDR1 MDHEN and CDR2 SYDVKM. The junction had 11 bases not matched to a gene; V was cut back by 7 bases and J by 9 bases. CDR3 sequence (DNA): TGTGCCAGCACCCCAGGACAGGGCTGGGGTTCACCCCTCCACTTT. This translates into CASTPGQGWGSPLHF.

The chain couples TRBV5-1 to TRBJ2-1; D unresolved. Germline assignment: CDR1 SGHRS and CDR2 YFSETQ. V was pared by 1 base and J by 5 bases, with 7 bases between. The CDR3 extends over 13 amino acids. The DNA for the CDR3 is TGCGCCAGCAGCTTGAGCCTAAACAATGAGCAGTTCTTC. Translated, it gives CASSLSLNNEQFF.

The chain has TRBV11-3 and TRBJ2-3; 8 bases fit TRBD1. Germline trimming cut 1 base from V and 6 bases from J; bases unmatched to any gene: 18. Per germline, CDR1 SGHNT and CDR2 YENEEA. CDR3 size: 19 residues. DNA for the CDR3: TGTGCCAGCAGCTTAGGGCGCAGGGGGCATCTGATTCCGGGCGATACGCAGTATTTT. Translated, it gives CASSLGRRGHLIPGDTQYF.

This clone was detected once. The CDR3 DNA reads TGCGCCAGCAGCCCAGGGGGATCGAACACCGGGGAGCTGTTTTTT. Translation: CASSPGGSNTGELFF. This chain links TRBV5-1 with TRBJ2-2, with 7 bases that match TRBD1. The CDR3 spans 15 residues. Germline CDR1 is SGHRS and CDR2 is YFSETQ. V lost 4 bases, J lost 0 bases, and 3 bases stayed unmatched.

The chain joins TRBV7-2 to TRBJ2-7; 7 nucleotides match TRBD1. The CDR3 covers 14 residues. Germline V CDR1 and CDR2: SGHTA, FQGNSA. V lost 5 bases and J lost 0; bases outside the gene matches: 4. This CDR3 is CASSTTGFSYEQYF. CDR3 DNA sequence: TGTGCCAGCAGCACGACAGGGTTCTCCTACGAGCAGTACTTC.

Written as DNA, the CDR3 is TGTGCCAGCAGTGTGGTCGGGAGCACAGATACGCAGTATTTT. Encoded protein: CASSVVGSTDTQYF. This chain connects TRBV2 to TRBJ2-3; the D is unclear. V lost 4 bases and J 0 bases, leaving 8 bases between the germline ends. The germline CDR1 and CDR2 sequences are SNHLY and FYNNEI. CDR3 length equals 14 residues.

This sequence joins TRBV9 and TRBJ2-7, with TRBD2 identical over 7 bases. There are 14 residues in the CDR3. In germline, CDR1 is SGDLS, CDR2 YYNGEE. V dropped 0 bases and J dropped 4; count of bases not matched to a gene: 4. CDR3 sequence reads: CASSVGGSGYEQYF. In DNA, the CDR3 is TGTGCCAGCAGCGTAGGCGGGAGCGGGTACGAGCAGTACTTC.

The V gene is TRBV6-1, the J gene TRBJ1-1; 9 bases map to TRBD1. This CDR3 has 16 residues. The V gene's germline CDR1 is MNHNS and CDR2 SASEGT. With 4 bases clipped from V and 3 bases from J, the junction kept 9 bases outside the gene matches. Here the CDR3 DNA reads TGTGCCAGCAGTGGCCGGGACAGGGTGATGGACACTGAAGCTTTCTTT. This translates into CASSGRDRVMDTEAFF.

The rearrangement links TRBV7-5 to TRBJ2-7; the DNA was not used to check the table's D call, TRBD2. TRBV7-5 is listed as a pseudogene. The CDR3 length is 13 residues. The CDR3 nucleotides read TGTGTCAGAAGAAGACTAGCGGGCTACGAGCAGTACTTC. This codes for CVRRRLAGYEQYF.